Each of the 2 T cell receptor beta chains below was sequenced from the same sample in a study of regulatory T cells in long-lasting Graves disease. Regarding time point: newly diagnosed GD, antithyroid drugs for less than 3 months. Extracted PBMC RNA gave rise to the TCR library. For TCR beta, libraries came from iRepertoire HTBI primers and Arm-PCR of CDR3 regions. MiXCR was run by TCRdb on the multiplex PCR reads, yielding one entry per CDR3 protein. The table has about 400,000 distinct CDR3 sequences, around 15% seen once. Material: peripheral blood mononuclear cells (PBMCs), obtained at new diagnosis, from a patient treated with antithyroid drugs. These TCRs come from a female donor with Graves disease.

There are many counts of this clonotype. The chain recombines TRBV28 with TRBJ1-1, with D tentatively TRBD1 (6 bases). This CDR3 has 16 residues. Trimming pared 5 bases from V and 6 bases from J, leaving 22 bases between. CDR1 and CDR2 (germline): MDHEN, SYDVKM. The CDR3 coding sequence is TGTGCCAGCAGTCCTGGGGACACCCCGCAAGGCGCTGAAGCTTTCTTT. It translates to CASSPGDTPQGAEAFF.

This chain joins TRBV6-2 or TRBV6-3 and TRBJ1-6; 12 bases are shared with TRBD1. This CDR3 is 15 amino acids long. CDR1 and CDR2 (germline): MNHEY, SVGEGT. V lost 5 bases and J lost 9; bases outside the gene matches: 5. The DNA of the CDR3 is TGTGCCAGCAGTGAGGGACAGGGGGCGACTTCACCCCTCCACTTT. Amino acid sequence: CASSEGQGATSPLHF.